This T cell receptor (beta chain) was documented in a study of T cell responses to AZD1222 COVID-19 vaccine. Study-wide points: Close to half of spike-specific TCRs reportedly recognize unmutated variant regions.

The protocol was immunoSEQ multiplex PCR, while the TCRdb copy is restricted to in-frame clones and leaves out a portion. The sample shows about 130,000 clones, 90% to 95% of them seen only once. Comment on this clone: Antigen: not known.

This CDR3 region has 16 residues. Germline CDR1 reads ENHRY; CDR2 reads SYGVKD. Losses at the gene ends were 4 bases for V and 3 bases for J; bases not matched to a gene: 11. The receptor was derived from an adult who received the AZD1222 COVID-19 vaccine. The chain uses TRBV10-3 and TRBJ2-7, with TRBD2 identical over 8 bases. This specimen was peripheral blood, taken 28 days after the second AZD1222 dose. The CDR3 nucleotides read TGTGCCATCAGTGTAACTAGCGGCCGGAGGGTCTACGAGCAGTACTTC. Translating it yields CAISVTSGRRVYEQYF.